This TCR beta chain was profiled in a study of OX40 agonist ivuxolimab in advanced cancers. For the study in its entirety: Ivuxolimab was a fully human IgG2 agonistic monoclonal antibody targeting the costimulatory receptor OX40 (CD134). Intravenous ivuxolimab was administered to patients every 2 weeks at six dose levels: 0.01, 0.1, 0.3, 1.5, 3 and 10 mg/kg. Of the roughly 50 dose-escalation patients, hepatocellular carcinoma was present in some 19, melanoma in some 15, renal cell carcinoma in 9 and head and neck cancer in 9. A male proportion of roughly 80% and a mean age of approximately 62 years, ranging from roughly 23 to 80, were recorded for the dose-escalation cohort. Prior anti-PD-1, anti-PD-L1 or anti-CTLA-4 therapy was permitted, and checkpoint inhibitors had been received by about two fifths of dose-escalation patients. Partial responses occurred in three dose-escalation patients, of whom one had hepatocellular carcinoma and two had cutaneous melanoma. The purpose of peripheral TCRbeta sequencing was to test whether ivuxolimab changed TCR sequence diversity and led to clonal T-cell expansion. The paper reports the monotherapy dose-escalation portion (N of about 47 patients) of the phase I ivuxolimab trial.

Patients with autoimmune disease history or receiving systemic immunosuppression were excluded from the trial. In every dose cohort, peripheral blood was drawn for TCR sequencing at baseline, cycle 4 day 1, and cycle 7 day 1. The samples were taken from a phase I, first-in-human, multicenter, open-label dose-escalation trial of ivuxolimab. Adults with locally advanced or metastatic head and neck squamous cell, hepatocellular, melanoma or renal cell carcinoma were enrolled in the trial. Before TCR sequencing, CD4+ T cells and CD8+ T cells were sorted from peripheral blood as separate populations. The investigation overall reported the following: At doses of 0.1 to 3.0 mg/kg, clonal expansion of both CD4+ and CD8+ T cells in blood was seen between baseline and week 6. Low levels of normalized T-cell clonal expansion were also shown by some nonresponding patients. Partial responders in the 0.1-3.0 mg/kg groups had among the lowest normalized peripheral clonal expansion, especially among CD8+ T cells. On average, CD8+ T cells showed more expanded clones than CD4+ T cells after ivuxolimab. Which antigens the clonally expanded peripheral T cells were specific for was not determined.

Taken from the germline V gene (reference sequence), the CDR1 and CDR2 loops are LNHDA and SQIVND. Deletion took 5 bases off V and 3 bases off J, with a span of 11 bases between the germline ends. Reading from cysteine to phenylalanine, the CDR3 counts 13 amino acids. Only CDR3 DNA remains: 39 bases, in frame from the first base. On this clone: The antigen it binds to is not known. No base quality information exists; no much larger clone differs at one position.

Genomic DNA was isolated from the sorted cells so that the TCRbeta CDR3 region could be sequenced. TCRbeta CDR3 regions were sequenced using the immunoSEQ Assay. Entries here come from immuneACCESS through TCRdb and include only in-frame sequences with V and J called. Some clones fail to appear in such tables; in the studies checked, an unresolved V gene covers under half of the shortfall, and the cause of the remainder is unknown. The sample table contains fewer than 50,000 clones; only one count was recorded for around 93% of them. The leading ten clones occupy 12% to 15% of the sample. The receptor comes from an adult with an advanced solid tumor such as melanoma, head and neck, liver or kidney cancer. The source material was CD4+ or CD8+ T cells sorted from blood, sampled in a trial of the OX40 agonist ivuxolimab. The chain is made from TRBV19 and TRBJ2-7; the D element might be TRBD1 or TRBD2, as each aligns at 5 bases. The DNA is TGTGCCAGTAGTGGGGGATTGGGCTACGAGCAGTACTTC. The translation is CASSGGLGYEQYF.